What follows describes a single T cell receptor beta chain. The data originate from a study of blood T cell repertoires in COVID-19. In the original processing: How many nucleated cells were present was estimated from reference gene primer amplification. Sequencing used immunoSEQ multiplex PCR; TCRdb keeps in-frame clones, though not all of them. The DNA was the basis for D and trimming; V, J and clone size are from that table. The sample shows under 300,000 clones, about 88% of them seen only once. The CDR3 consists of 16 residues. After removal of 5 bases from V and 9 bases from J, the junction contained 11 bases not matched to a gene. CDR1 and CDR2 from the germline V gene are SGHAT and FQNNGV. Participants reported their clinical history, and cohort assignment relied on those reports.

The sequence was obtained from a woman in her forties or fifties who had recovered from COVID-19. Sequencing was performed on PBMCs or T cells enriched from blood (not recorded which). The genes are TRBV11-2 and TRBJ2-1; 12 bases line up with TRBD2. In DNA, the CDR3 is TGTGCCAGCAGCACGGACAACCCGGGACTAGCGGGTGAGCAGTTCTTC. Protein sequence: CASSTDNPGLAGEQFF.